This is a list of T cell receptor beta chains from one sample in a study of blood T cell repertoires in COVID-19. Produced via immunoSEQ multiplex PCR; TCRdb's table is partial and in-frame only. The sample includes roughly 400,000 clones, roughly 88% of them seen just once. Input material: PBMCs or T cells enriched from blood (not recorded which). The source of these receptors is a middle-aged woman with acute COVID-19. The CDR3 runs from the conserved cysteine through the conserved F or W. Fields, in order: J gene, clone size, D gene, V gene, CDR3 protein, CDR3 DNA. The D gene is left open where the match is weak. Size is omitted from some rows. Given values are once, few, many or a class for expanded clones.

j_call: TRBJ2-1
clone_size: NA
d_call: NA
v_call: TRBV7-9
cdr3_aa: CASSPEQGQLGEQFF
cdr3_nt: TGTGCCAGCAGCCCGGAACAGGGTCAATTGGGTGAGCAGTTCTTC

j_call: TRBJ2-5
clone_size: few
d_call: NA
v_call: TRBV18
cdr3_aa: CASSPTVGGQETQYF
cdr3_nt: TGTGCCAGCTCACCGACGGTCGGCGGACAAGAGACCCAGTACTTC

j_call: TRBJ1-1
clone_size: NA
d_call: TRBD1
v_call: TRBV6-1
cdr3_aa: CASSELDRATEAFF
cdr3_nt: TGTGCCAGCAGTGAGTTGGACAGGGCCACTGAAGCTTTCTTT

j_call: TRBJ2-2
clone_size: NA
d_call: NA
v_call: TRBV11-2
cdr3_aa: CASSLDRNTGELFF
cdr3_nt: TGTGCCAGCAGCTTAGATAGAAACACCGGGGAGCTGTTTTTT

j_call: TRBJ2-3
clone_size: NA
d_call: TRBD2
v_call: TRBV9
cdr3_aa: CASSPTGEGTQYF
cdr3_nt: TGTGCCAGCAGCCCGACGGGGGAGGGTACGCAGTATTTT

j_call: TRBJ1-1
clone_size: NA
d_call: TRBD1
v_call: TRBV4-2
cdr3_aa: CASSQGTGTEAFF
cdr3_nt: TGTGCCAGCAGCCAAGGGACAGGCACTGAAGCTTTCTTT

j_call: TRBJ1-5
clone_size: NA
d_call: NA
v_call: TRBV27
cdr3_aa: CASSPGVGVQPQHF
cdr3_nt: TGTGCCAGCAGTCCAGGGGTAGGGGTACAGCCCCAGCATTTT

j_call: TRBJ2-3
clone_size: NA
d_call: TRBD1
v_call: TRBV4-1
cdr3_aa: CASSQNSGWGQSTDTQYF
cdr3_nt: TGCGCCAGCAGCCAAAATAGTGGGTGGGGACAGAGCACAGATACGCAGTATTTT

j_call: TRBJ1-5
clone_size: NA
d_call: TRBD1
v_call: TRBV15
cdr3_aa: CATSSGKGAPSNQPQHF
cdr3_nt: TGTGCCACCAGCAGTGGTAAGGGGGCCCCTAGCAATCAGCCCCAGCATTTT

j_call: TRBJ1-3
clone_size: once
d_call: NA
v_call: TRBV30
cdr3_aa: CAWFAGWGNTIYF
cdr3_nt: TGTGCCTGGTTCGCAGGGTGGGGAAACACCATATATTTT

j_call: TRBJ1-1
clone_size: NA
d_call: NA
v_call: TRBV15
cdr3_aa: CATTRRGFPEAFF
cdr3_nt: TGTGCCACCACCCGTAGAGGGTTCCCTGAAGCTTTCTTT

j_call: TRBJ1-4
clone_size: few
d_call: NA
v_call: TRBV7-2
cdr3_aa: CASSSGGASTNEKLFF
cdr3_nt: TGTGCCAGCAGCTCCGGGGGAGCTTCAACTAATGAAAAACTGTTTTTT

j_call: TRBJ2-5
clone_size: NA
d_call: NA
v_call: TRBV5-1
cdr3_aa: CASSLGGLGGQETQYF
cdr3_nt: TGCGCCAGCAGCCTCGGTGGTCTGGGGGGCCAAGAGACCCAGTACTTC

j_call: TRBJ1-1
clone_size: few
d_call: TRBD1
v_call: TRBV9
cdr3_aa: CASSVEDRVWNTEAFF
cdr3_nt: TGTGCCAGCAGCGTAGAAGACAGGGTTTGGAACACTGAAGCTTTCTTT

j_call: TRBJ1-1
clone_size: NA
d_call: NA
v_call: TRBV15
cdr3_aa: CATSRGKTGTNMNTEAFF
cdr3_nt: TGTGCCACCAGCAGAGGAAAAACAGGGACAAATATGAACACTGAAGCTTTCTTT

j_call: TRBJ1-2
clone_size: NA
d_call: NA
v_call: TRBV5-1
cdr3_aa: CASSLEAVSVSYGYTF
cdr3_nt: TGCGCCAGCAGCTTGGAAGCCGTTTCCGTTAGCTATGGCTACACCTTC

j_call: TRBJ2-5
clone_size: NA
d_call: NA
v_call: TRBV12-5
cdr3_aa: CASGLANLYQETQYF
cdr3_nt: TGTGCTAGTGGTTTAGCCAACCTGTACCAAGAGACCCAGTACTTC

j_call: TRBJ2-5
clone_size: NA
d_call: TRBD2
v_call: TRBV4-1
cdr3_aa: CASSQTSGSQETQYF
cdr3_nt: TGCGCCAGCAGCCAGACTAGCGGGTCACAAGAGACCCAGTACTTC

j_call: TRBJ2-3
clone_size: NA
d_call: NA
v_call: TRBV12-5
cdr3_aa: CASAENRDKYTDTQYF
cdr3_nt: TGTGCTAGTGCTGAAAACCGGGACAAATACACAGATACGCAGTATTTT

j_call: TRBJ1-6
clone_size: NA
d_call: TRBD1
v_call: TRBV18
cdr3_aa: CASSPRDRGAYSPLHF
cdr3_nt: TGTGCCAGCTCACCAAGGGACAGAGGGGCATACTCACCCCTCCACTTT

j_call: TRBJ1-1
clone_size: NA
d_call: NA
v_call: TRBV7-9
cdr3_aa: CASSPEGGGAFVANTEAFF
cdr3_nt: TGTGCCAGCAGCCCAGAGGGTGGGGGGGCATTCGTCGCGAACACTGAAGCTTTCTTT

j_call: TRBJ1-3
clone_size: NA
d_call: TRBD1
v_call: TRBV19
cdr3_aa: CASSNHRGSGNTIYF
cdr3_nt: TGTGCCAGTAGCAATCACAGGGGATCTGGAAACACCATATATTTT

j_call: TRBJ2-2
clone_size: few
d_call: NA
v_call: TRBV2
cdr3_aa: CASSVDSQETGELFF
cdr3_nt: TGTGCCAGCAGTGTGGACTCCCAAGAGACCGGGGAGCTGTTTTTT

j_call: TRBJ2-1
clone_size: NA
d_call: NA
v_call: TRBV7-9
cdr3_aa: CASSLRDSHNEQFF
cdr3_nt: TGTGCCAGCAGCTTGAGGGACTCCCACAATGAGCAGTTCTTC

j_call: TRBJ1-1
clone_size: NA
d_call: TRBD1
v_call: TRBV12-3/TRBV12-4
cdr3_aa: CASSLDRGPVAFF
cdr3_nt: TGTGCCAGCAGCCTGGACAGGGGGCCGGTAGCTTTCTTT

j_call: TRBJ1-2
clone_size: once
d_call: TRBD1
v_call: TRBV29-1
cdr3_aa: CSVAGTVNRGGYTF
cdr3_nt: TGCAGCGTTGCCGGGACAGTTAACAGGGGTGGCTACACCTTC

j_call: TRBJ2-7
clone_size: NA
d_call: TRBD1
v_call: TRBV24-1
cdr3_aa: CATNAGTGAREQYF
cdr3_nt: TGTGCCACCAATGCCGGGACAGGGGCTCGGGAGCAGTACTTC

j_call: TRBJ1-2
clone_size: NA
d_call: TRBD1
v_call: TRBV6-1
cdr3_aa: CASSEGTTGGDYGYTF
cdr3_nt: TGTGCCAGCAGTGAAGGCACGACAGGGGGCGACTATGGCTACACCTTC

j_call: TRBJ2-5
clone_size: once
d_call: NA
v_call: TRBV12-3/TRBV12-4
cdr3_aa: CASSLALQTQYF
cdr3_nt: TGTGCCAGCAGTTTAGCCCTCCAGACCCAGTACTTC

j_call: TRBJ2-4
clone_size: NA
d_call: NA
v_call: TRBV7-2
cdr3_aa: CASSLFRNIQYF
cdr3_nt: TGTGCCAGCAGCTTATTCAGGAACATTCAGTACTTC

j_call: TRBJ2-2
clone_size: NA
d_call: TRBD2
v_call: TRBV27
cdr3_aa: CASSALRSGGLTGELFF
cdr3_nt: TGTGCCAGCAGTGCACTCCGCAGCGGGGGGCTCACCGGGGAGCTGTTTTTT

j_call: TRBJ1-3
clone_size: once
d_call: TRBD1
v_call: TRBV2
cdr3_aa: CATAQGVGVGNTIYF
cdr3_nt: TGTGCCACGGCACAGGGGGTCGGGGTCGGAAACACCATATATTTT

j_call: TRBJ2-1
clone_size: NA
d_call: TRBD2
v_call: TRBV5-1
cdr3_aa: CASSLSSGGVNEQFF
cdr3_nt: TGCGCCAGCAGCTTAAGTAGCGGGGGGGTCAATGAGCAGTTCTTC

j_call: TRBJ1-3
clone_size: once
d_call: TRBD1
v_call: TRBV29-1
cdr3_aa: CSVDGTGVGNTIYF
cdr3_nt: TGCAGCGTTGATGGGACAGGGGTTGGAAACACCATATATTTT

j_call: TRBJ2-3
clone_size: NA
d_call: NA
v_call: TRBV5-1
cdr3_aa: CASSLVGGGLTDTQYF
cdr3_nt: TGCGCCAGCAGCCTCGTCGGAGGGGGCTTGACAGATACGCAGTATTTT

j_call: TRBJ1-5
clone_size: NA
d_call: NA
v_call: TRBV5-6
cdr3_aa: CASSLARAGGNQPQHF
cdr3_nt: TGTGCCAGCAGCTTGGCCAGGGCAGGGGGCAATCAGCCCCAGCATTTT

j_call: TRBJ1-5
clone_size: NA
d_call: NA
v_call: TRBV20-1
cdr3_aa: CSASQNRADQPQHF
cdr3_nt: TGCAGTGCTAGTCAAAACAGGGCGGATCAGCCCCAGCATTTT

j_call: TRBJ1-6
clone_size: NA
d_call: TRBD1
v_call: TRBV19
cdr3_aa: CASSTGVNSPLHF
cdr3_nt: TGTGCCAGTTCTACAGGGGTTAATTCACCCCTCCACTTT

j_call: TRBJ1-1
clone_size: NA
d_call: TRBD1
v_call: TRBV2
cdr3_aa: CARGSQGSTEAFF
cdr3_nt: TGTGCCAGAGGCTCACAGGGGAGCACTGAAGCTTTCTTT

j_call: TRBJ1-2
clone_size: NA
d_call: NA
v_call: TRBV18
cdr3_aa: CASSPNTEGSYGYTF
cdr3_nt: TGTGCCAGCTCTCCAAATACGGAGGGATCTTATGGCTACACCTTC

j_call: TRBJ1-6
clone_size: NA
d_call: NA
v_call: TRBV9
cdr3_aa: CASSVGGREDSPLHF
cdr3_nt: TGTGCCAGCAGCGTAGGGGGCAGGGAGGATTCACCCCTCCACTTT

j_call: TRBJ1-5
clone_size: NA
d_call: TRBD1
v_call: TRBV9
cdr3_aa: CASSETGGYQPQHF
cdr3_nt: TGTGCCAGCAGCGAAACAGGGGGGTATCAGCCCCAGCATTTT

j_call: TRBJ1-2
clone_size: NA
d_call: NA
v_call: TRBV5-4
cdr3_aa: CASSLGGGGDYGYTF
cdr3_nt: TGTGCCAGCAGCTTGGGCGGGGGGGGCGACTATGGCTACACCTTC

j_call: TRBJ1-4
clone_size: NA
d_call: TRBD1
v_call: TRBV4-1
cdr3_aa: CASSQEPGQGSEKLFF
cdr3_nt: TGCGCCAGCAGCCAGGAGCCGGGACAGGGAAGTGAAAAACTGTTTTTT

j_call: TRBJ1-1
clone_size: NA
d_call: TRBD1
v_call: TRBV12-3/TRBV12-4
cdr3_aa: CASSLGQATEAFF
cdr3_nt: TGTGCCAGCAGTTTGGGACAGGCCACTGAAGCTTTCTTT

j_call: TRBJ2-1
clone_size: NA
d_call: NA
v_call: TRBV2
cdr3_aa: CASSDQAGAFGGEQFF
cdr3_nt: TGTGCCAGCAGTGACCAGGCGGGGGCGTTTGGCGGTGAGCAGTTCTTC

j_call: TRBJ2-3
clone_size: NA
d_call: NA
v_call: TRBV2
cdr3_aa: CASSGNSVTNTQYF
cdr3_nt: TGTGCCAGCAGTGGTAATAGCGTCACAAATACGCAGTATTTT

j_call: TRBJ2-1
clone_size: NA
d_call: TRBD2
v_call: TRBV11-2
cdr3_aa: CASIKGGSGGDGGQFF
cdr3_nt: TGTGCCAGCATCAAGGGGGGAAGCGGGGGAGATGGTGGGCAGTTCTTC